This T cell receptor (beta chain) is drawn from a study of cytomegalovirus exposure and HLA in healthy donors. General study results and limits: Later work associated more than 15,000 TCR beta sequences with HLA alleles at 0.05 false discovery rate. Earlier analysis yielded a pattern in which most TCR beta V segments were productive about 87% or about 30% of the time. The investigators catalogued 150 to 200 TCR beta chains as cytomegalovirus-associated.

The germline gives CDR1 LNHNV, CDR2 YYDKDF (reference sequence). V lost 4 bases to trimming and J lost 6 bases, with 13 bases between them. The CDR3 is 14 residues long. About this clone: Its antigen is still unknown.

This PCR relied on a set of 60 Vbeta primers and 13 Jbeta primers. Per the study methods: There were 70 million to 95 million unique TCR beta chains by a later count, and around 10 million of them were shared. Only in-frame clones appear in the TCRdb table, and some are missing; sequencing was by immunoSEQ multiplex PCR. V and J calls and clone size come straight from that table; D and trimming were deduced from the DNA. The profile shows about 220,000 clones, more than 60% of them singletons. What was sequenced was PBMCs. The source of this sequence is a woman in her 30s in good health and CMV-seronegative. V usage is TRBV15 and J usage is TRBJ1-5, with D unclear. The CDR3 coding sequence is TGTGCCACCAGCATCCGCCGGACTGGTCAGCCCCAGCATTTT. It codes for CATSIRRTGQPQHF.